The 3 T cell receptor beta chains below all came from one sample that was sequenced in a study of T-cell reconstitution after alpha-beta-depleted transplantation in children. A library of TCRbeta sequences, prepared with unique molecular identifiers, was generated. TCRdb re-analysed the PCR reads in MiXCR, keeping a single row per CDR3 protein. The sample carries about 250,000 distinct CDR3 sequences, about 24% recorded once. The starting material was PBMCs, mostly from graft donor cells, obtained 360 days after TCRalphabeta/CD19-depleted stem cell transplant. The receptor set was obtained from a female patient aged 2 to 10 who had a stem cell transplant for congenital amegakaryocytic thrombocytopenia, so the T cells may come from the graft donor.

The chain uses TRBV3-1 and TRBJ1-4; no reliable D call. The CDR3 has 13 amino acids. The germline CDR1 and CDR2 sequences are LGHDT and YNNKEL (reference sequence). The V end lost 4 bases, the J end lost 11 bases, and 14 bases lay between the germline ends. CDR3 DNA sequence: TGTGCCAGCAGCCCCGAAAAGGGAGGGAAACTGTTTTTT. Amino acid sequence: CASSPEKGGKLFF.

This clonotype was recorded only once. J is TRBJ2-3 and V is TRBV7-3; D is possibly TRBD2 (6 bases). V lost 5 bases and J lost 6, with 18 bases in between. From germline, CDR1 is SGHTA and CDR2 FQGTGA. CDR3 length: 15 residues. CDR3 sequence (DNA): TGTGCCAGCAGCCCGACCGGGACTCTGGGGGATACGCAGTATTTT. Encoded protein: CASSPTGTLGDTQYF. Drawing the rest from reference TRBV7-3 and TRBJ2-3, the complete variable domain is GAGVSQTPSNKVTEKGKYVELRCDPISGHTALYWYRQSLGQGPEFLIYFQGTGAADDSGLPNDRFFAVRPEGSVSTLKIQRTERGDSAVYLCASSPTGTLGDTQYFGPGTRLTVL.

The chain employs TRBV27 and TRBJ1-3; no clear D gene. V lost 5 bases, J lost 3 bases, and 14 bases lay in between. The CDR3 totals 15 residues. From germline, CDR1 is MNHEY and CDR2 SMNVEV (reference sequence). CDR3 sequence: CASSEGFAGGNTIYF. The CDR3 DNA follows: TGTGCCAGCAGTGAAGGGTTTGCGGGTGGAAACACCATATATTTT.